What follows are 18 T cell receptor beta chains derived from one specimen sequenced in a study of blood T cell repertoires in COVID-19. Clones were read by immunoSEQ multiplex PCR, and TCRdb kept only the in-frame ones, dropping some. The table has some 120,000 clones, around 81% seen once. The sequenced sample was peripheral blood. These receptors originate from a woman aged 50 to 60 with acute or convalescent COVID-19.

J is TRBJ1-4 and V is TRBV7-9; D perhaps matches TRBD1 (6 bases). Trimming removed 5 bases at V and 6 bases at J, with 22 bases between. The CDR3 loop spans 17 amino acids. CDR1 is SEHNR and CDR2 is FQNEAQ in the germline V gene (reference sequence). CDR3: CASSTGLAGEPDEKLFF. As DNA, the CDR3 is TGTGCCAGCAGCACGGGCCTGGCAGGGGAGCCAGATGAAAAACTGTTTTTT.

The genes are TRBV6-5 and TRBJ2-1; TRBD1 might be the D (5 bases). Trimming pared 5 bases from V and 1 base from J, leaving 12 bases between. CDR3 size: 15 residues. CDR1 is MNHEY, CDR2 SVGAGI, per germline. CDR3 bases: TGTGCCAGCAGTCTCGGACAATCGTCCTACAATGAGCAGTTCTTC. Protein product: CASSLGQSSYNEQFF.

The rearrangement links TRBV7-2 to TRBJ2-1, with D possibly being TRBD2 (5 bases). Trimming left V 5 bases short and J 4 bases short, with 6 bases between. The CDR3 length is 12 residues. The germline gives CDR1 SGHTA, CDR2 FQGNSA. CDR3 sequence reads: CASSRGYNEQFF. The CDR3 region has the DNA TGTGCCAGCAGCCGAGGGTACAATGAGCAGTTCTTC.

The rearrangement uses TRBV5-1 and TRBJ2-7; TRBD2 matches 8 bases. CDR1 and CDR2 from the germline V gene are SGHRS and YFSETQ. This CDR3 has 15 amino acids. J gave up 4 bases and V 4 bases, and 10 bases lay outside the gene matches. As DNA, the CDR3 is TGCGCCAGCAGCCCGGGGGGGGGCGCAGGTTACGAGCAGTACTTC. Its protein product is CASSPGGGAGYEQYF.

This rearrangement joins TRBV7-9 to TRBJ1-1, with a weak D call TRBD1 (5 bases). V was clipped by 5 bases and J by 1 base, with 8 bases between them. The length of the CDR3 is 13 residues. Germline V gives CDR1 SEHNR, CDR2 FQNEAQ (reference sequence). The CDR3 DNA is TGTGCCAGCAGCCAACAGGCGAACACTGAAGCTTTCTTT. This gives the protein CASSQQANTEAFF.

On this clone: Its ends do not fully match the called genes, so a read error is possible. The chain recombines TRBV7-7 with TRBJ2-3, with D perhaps matching TRBD1 (5 bases). The CDR3 loop spans 13 amino acids. CDR1 and CDR2 (germline): SSHAT, FNYEAQ (reference sequence). For the CDR3, the DNA is TGTGCTAGCAGCTTAGGGGCTACAGATACGCAGTATTTT. As protein: CASSLGATDTQYF.

V usage is TRBV6-6 and J usage is TRBJ1-1; 11 positions match TRBD1. CDR3 length equals 15 residues. Germline assignment: CDR1 MNHNY and CDR2 SVGAGI (reference sequence). Trimming cost V 6 bases and J 5 bases; bases outside gene matches: 8. This CDR3 is CASSRDGTGGTEAFF. CDR3 coding DNA: TGTGCCAGCAGCCGTGACGGGACAGGGGGGACTGAAGCTTTCTTT.

The chain employs TRBV14 and TRBJ2-2; maybe TRBD1 (6 bases). From germline, CDR1 is SGHDN and CDR2 FVKESK. The CDR3 length is 17 residues. V dropped 5 bases and J dropped 0 bases, with 16 bases sitting between them. CDR3 sequence (DNA): TGTGCCAGCAGCAGACAAACAGGGCCCGCGAACACCGGGGAGCTGTTTTTT. It yields the protein CASSRQTGPANTGELFF.

This chain links TRBV6-5 with TRBJ1-4; D unresolved. V was cut by 2 bases and J by 15 bases, with 10 bases left in between. From germline, CDR1 is MNHEY and CDR2 SVGAGI. The CDR3 is made up of 11 amino acids. DNA for the CDR3: TGTGCCAGCAGTTACGCCGGGAATGTGTTTTTT. Encoded protein: CASSYAGNVFF.

In this sample, this clone turned up once. The chain uses TRBV7-9 and TRBJ1-1; D might be TRBD1 (5 bases). The germline V gene encodes CDR1 SEHNR and CDR2 FQNEAQ (reference sequence). The CDR3 is 12 amino acids. V lost 3 bases and J 8 bases, leaving 10 bases between the germline ends. The CDR3 DNA sequence: TGTGCCAGCAGCTTGATGGGGGGAGAAGCTTTCTTT. It yields the protein CASSLMGGEAFF.

The chain employs TRBV10-1 and TRBJ1-1; no clear D. CDR3 length equals 12 residues. Trimming removed 4 bases from V and 11 bases from J, with 14 bases in between. Germline V gives CDR1 WNHNN, CDR2 SYGVQD (reference sequence). The CDR3 sequence is CASSAEGAVAFF. Here the CDR3 DNA reads TGCGCCAGCAGTGCAGAGGGCGCCGTCGCTTTCTTT.

V gene TRBV6-1 combines with J gene TRBJ2-7; possibly TRBD2 for D (6 bases). The CDR3 is made up of 15 amino acids. Looked up from germline, CDR1 is MNHNS and CDR2 is SASEGT. V gave up 1 base and J gave up 2 bases, with 12 bases separating them. CDR3 residues: CASSEGGGNPYEQYF. The CDR3 DNA sequence: TGTGCCAGCAGTGAAGGCGGAGGGAACCCCTACGAGCAGTACTTC.

The chain combines TRBV19 with TRBJ2-5, with D perhaps TRBD2 (6 bases). There are 14 residues in the CDR3. V dropped 3 bases and J dropped 1 base, with 9 bases sitting between them. In germline, CDR1 is LNHDA, CDR2 SQIVND (reference sequence). CDR3 sequence (DNA): TGTGCCAGTAGTATTGGAGGGGTCCAAGAGACCCAGTACTTC. Its translation: CASSIGGVQETQYF.

The genes are TRBV7-2 and TRBJ1-1, with a weak D call TRBD1 (6 bases). V shed 3 bases and J shed 5 bases, with 16 bases lying between them. The germline gives CDR1 SGHTA, CDR2 FQGNSA. The CDR3 loop spans 15 amino acids. The chain's CDR3 is CASSFFAQGETEAFF. CDR3 in DNA: TGTGCCAGCAGCTTCTTCGCACAGGGAGAGACTGAAGCTTTCTTT.

This clone is a singleton in its sample. The chain combines TRBV5-1 with TRBJ2-7; 10 bases are a match to TRBD1. Unmatched junction bases numbered 5, after V lost 3 bases and J lost 2 bases. Germline lookup yields CDR1 SGHRS and CDR2 YFSETQ. This CDR3 is 15 amino acids long. The CDR3 region is CASSYTGQGPYEQYF. CDR3 coding DNA: TGCGCCAGCAGCTACACGGGACAGGGGCCCTACGAGCAGTACTTC.

This chain joins TRBV27 and TRBJ2-1; TRBD2 matches at 15 bases. This CDR3 spans 16 amino acids. The V and J ends lost 4 bases and 9 bases, in that order; junction bases with no gene match: 7. Germline-derived CDR1 and CDR2 are MNHEY and SMNVEV (reference sequence). CDR3 loop: CASSSGLAGGFGEQFF. CDR3 DNA sequence: TGTGCCAGCAGTTCGGGACTAGCGGGAGGCTTTGGTGAGCAGTTCTTC.

V usage is TRBV5-1 and J usage is TRBJ2-1, with D unresolved. V was cut by 1 base and J by 5 bases, with 13 bases left in between. The CDR3 has 15 residues. CDR1 and CDR2 from the germline V gene are SGHRS and YFSETQ. Here the CDR3 DNA reads TGCGCCAGCAGCTTGTTGGAGAAGGCCGACAATGAGCAGTTCTTC. Translating gives CASSLLEKADNEQFF.

The V and J genes are TRBV10-3 and TRBJ2-1; TRBD2 matches at 9 bases. V shed 5 bases and J 4 bases; nucleotides not matched to a gene: 6. The CDR3 consists of 15 residues. The V gene's germline CDR1 is ENHRY and CDR2 SYGVKD. Here the CDR3 reads CAISRASGNYNEQFF. The CDR3 coding sequence is TGTGCCATCAGTAGGGCTAGCGGGAATTACAATGAGCAGTTCTTC.